These 28 T cell receptor beta chains were all obtained from the same sample, sequenced in a study of T cell responses to AZD1222 COVID-19 vaccine. Assay used: immunoSEQ multiplex PCR; TCRdb lists only in-frame clones, some missing. The table records about 120,000 clones, about 90% of them present only once. Sequences were derived from peripheral blood, sampled on day 0 of AZD1222 vaccination. The receptors stem from an adult in good health.

The genes are TRBV10-1 and TRBJ2-2; 9 positions agree with TRBD2. Trimming took 6 bases from V and 5 from J; bases not matched to a gene: 1. CDR1 WNHNN and CDR2 SYGVQD come from the germline V gene (reference sequence). The CDR3 covers 13 residues. This chain's CDR3 is CASRSGGTGELFF. DNA of the CDR3: TGCGCCAGCAGGAGCGGGGGGACCGGGGAGCTGTTTTTT.

The chain joins TRBV5-1 to TRBJ2-7; D gene ambiguous. Germline V CDR1 and CDR2: SGHRS, YFSETQ. The CDR3 loop spans 13 amino acids. V lost 2 bases to trimming and J lost 2 bases, with 8 bases between them. The CDR3 nucleotides read TGCGCCAGCAGCTTCGCAGACACCTACGAGCAGTACTTC. It codes for CASSFADTYEQYF.

V and J are TRBV4-3 and TRBJ2-3; 9 bases fit TRBD2. The CDR3 loop spans 16 amino acids. The germline CDR1 and CDR2 sequences are LGHNA and YSLEER. The V and J ends lost 1 base and 4 bases, in that order; junction bases with no gene match: 6. In DNA, the CDR3 is TGCGCCAGCAGCCAAGTAGCGGGAGAGGGGGCAGATACGCAGTATTTT. It encodes CASSQVAGEGADTQYF.

CDR3 residues: CASSKVMNTEAFF. CDR3 DNA: TGTGCCAGCAGTAAAGTCATGAACACTGAAGCTTTCTTT. The chain carries TRBV12-3 or TRBV12-4 and TRBJ1-1; no clear D. CDR3 length equals 13 residues. Trimming stripped 5 bases from V and 0 bases from J, with 7 bases between.

The chain recombines TRBV28 with TRBJ2-1; a possible D gene is TRBD1 (6 bases). Germline-derived CDR1 and CDR2 are MDHEN and SYDVKM. V gave up 6 bases and J gave up 9 bases, with 21 bases separating them. The CDR3 is made up of 15 amino acids. The CDR3 loop reads CASSSKTGPDGEQFF. The CDR3, as DNA: TGTGCCAGCAGCTCGAAAACAGGGCCCGATGGTGAGCAGTTCTTC. The whole variable domain, filled in from reference TRBV28 and TRBJ2-1, reads DVKVTQSSRYLVKRTGEKVFLECVQDMDHENMFWYRQDPGLGLRLIYFSYDVKMKEKGDIPEGYSVSREKKERFSLILESASTNQTSMYLCASSSKTGPDGEQFFGPGTRLTVL.

The J gene is TRBJ1-2, the V gene TRBV27; TRBD1 aligns across 9 bases. The CDR3 is made up of 14 amino acids. Germline values: CDR1 MNHEY, CDR2 SMNVEV (reference sequence). V lost 0 bases, J lost 6 bases, and 2 bases stayed unmatched. In DNA, the CDR3 is TGTGCCAGCAGTTTATCGACAGGGGGAAATGGCTACACCTTC. It specifies CASSLSTGGNGYTF.

The chain is built from TRBV4-1 and TRBJ1-2, with D possibly TRBD1 on 5 matching bases. The CDR3 covers 15 residues. The germline V gene has CDR1 MGHRA and CDR2 YSYEKL. V was trimmed by 3 bases and J by 3 bases, leaving 14 bases between them. The CDR3 DNA is TGCGCCAGCAGCCAGGCACCGGGGGGTGACTATGGCTACACCTTC. Residues: CASSQAPGGDYGYTF.

The chain is built from TRBV16 and TRBJ1-4; weak D call: TRBD1 (5 bases). Trimming took 2 bases from V and 0 from J, leaving 7 bases between them. The CDR3 has 15 amino acids. Germline-derived CDR1 and CDR2 are KGHSY and FQNENV. In DNA, the CDR3 is TGTGCCAGCAGCCAAGGCAGGGCAACTAATGAAAAACTGTTTTTT. Its translation is CASSQGRATNEKLFF.

The genes are TRBV19 and TRBJ1-5; a weak D match, TRBD1 (5 bases). Per germline, CDR1 LNHDA and CDR2 SQIVND (reference sequence). Between the trimmed V and J ends, which lost 3 bases and 0 bases, there was a span of 15 bases. The CDR3 runs 17 residues. The DNA for the CDR3 is TGTGCCAGTAGTATTTCTCAGGGAACTTATAGCAATCAGCCCCAGCATTTT. Translation: CASSISQGTYSNQPQHF.

This clone was seen a single time. This rearrangement joins TRBV7-9 to TRBJ1-2, with 7 nucleotides matching TRBD1. Germline V lookup: CDR1 SEHNR, CDR2 FQNEAQ (reference sequence). With 2 bases clipped from V and 4 bases from J, the junction kept 10 bases outside the gene matches. CDR3 size: 16 residues. CDR3 in DNA: TGTGCCAGCAGCTTAAACGGCCTTGACAGGGTCTATGGCTACACCTTC. Amino acid sequence: CASSLNGLDRVYGYTF.

The gene calls are TRBV19 and TRBJ2-6; the D call may be TRBD1 or TRBD2 (6 bases each). This CDR3 is built from 18 residues. The germline V gene has CDR1 LNHDA and CDR2 SQIVND (reference sequence). Deletions cut 3 bases from V and 0 bases from J, with 15 bases between. The chain's CDR3 is CASSIMLGGGSGANVLTF. In nucleotides, the CDR3 is TGTGCCAGTAGTATTATGCTCGGAGGGGGCTCTGGGGCCAACGTCCTGACTTTC.

This clone was counted only a few times. This chain joins TRBV19 and TRBJ1-2; 9 bases are shared with TRBD1. From germline, CDR1 is LNHDA and CDR2 SQIVND (reference sequence). V shed 6 bases, J shed 6 bases, and the junction held 5 bases outside the gene matches. The CDR3 consists of 13 residues. CDR3: CASSRQGEDGYTF. DNA for the CDR3: TGTGCCAGTAGCCGACAGGGGGAGGATGGCTACACCTTC. The variable domain in full, with the rest retrieved from reference TRBV19 and TRBJ1-2, is DGGITQSPKYLFRKEGQNVTLSCEQNLNHDAMYWYRQDPGQGLRLIYYSQIVNDFQKGDIAEGYSVSREKKESFPLTVTSAQKNPTAFYLCASSRQGEDGYTFGSGTRLTVV.

V gene TRBV4-1 combines with J gene TRBJ2-7, with 9 bases matching TRBD1. V gave up 4 bases and J gave up 4 bases; unmatched junction bases: 2. This CDR3 contains 13 residues. Germline CDR1 MGHRA, CDR2 YSYEKL. The CDR3 sequence is CASSLGQGYEQYF. The CDR3, as DNA: TGCGCCAGCAGCCTGGGACAGGGATACGAGCAGTACTTC.

The V and J genes are TRBV5-1 and TRBJ1-1; a weak D match, TRBD1 (5 bases). The CDR3 loop spans 15 amino acids. The germline V and J ends were trimmed by 0 bases and 0 bases, with 9 bases remaining between them. CDR1 is SGHRS, CDR2 YFSETQ, per germline. The CDR3 protein is CASSLGGIMNTEAFF. CDR3 nucleotide sequence: TGCGCCAGCAGCTTGGGGGGGATCATGAACACTGAAGCTTTCTTT.

The genes are TRBV15 and TRBJ2-1; the D gene could be TRBD1 or TRBD2 (7 bases each). Trimming took 3 bases from V and 7 from J, leaving 19 bases between them. This CDR3 is built from 16 residues. The germline CDR1 and CDR2 sequences are LNHNV and YYDKDF (reference sequence). The CDR3 DNA is TGTGCCACCAGCAGGGATAGGGAGGGGGCAAGGAATGAGCAGTTCTTC. Residues: CATSRDREGARNEQFF.

CDR3 sequence: CSVQSGTYGYTF. CDR3 in DNA: TGCAGCGTTCAATCAGGTACGTATGGCTACACCTTC. This chain connects TRBV29-1 to TRBJ1-2; D is ambiguous. The V gene lost 5 bases and the J gene lost 5 bases, with 12 bases spanning the gap. CDR3 length equals 12 residues. The V gene's germline CDR1 is SQVTM and CDR2 ANQGSEA.

This chain links TRBV27 with TRBJ2-6; D is perhaps TRBD2 (6 bases). V was clipped by 5 bases and J by 3 bases, with 20 bases between them. This CDR3 spans 18 amino acids. The germline V gene encodes CDR1 MNHEY and CDR2 SMNVEV (reference sequence). The CDR3: CASSPPGLTTSGANVLTF. DNA for the CDR3: TGTGCCAGCAGTCCTCCGGGACTGACGACTAGTGGGGCCAACGTCCTGACTTTC.

In this sample, this clone turned up once. The CDR3, as DNA: TGTGCCAGCACCTCATCGCCCGGGAACTATGGCTACACCTTC. It yields the protein CASTSSPGNYGYTF. The chain combines TRBV11-2 with TRBJ1-2; D is unresolved. The CDR3 extends over 14 amino acids. Germline V gives CDR1 SGHAT, CDR2 FQNNGV. V was cut by 7 bases and J by 2 bases, with 14 bases left in between.

The J gene is TRBJ2-3, the V gene TRBV12-3 or TRBV12-4; D call uncertain. CDR3 length: 12 residues. The V gene lost 6 bases and the J gene lost 8 bases, with 12 bases spanning the gap. In DNA, the CDR3 is TGTGCCAGCAGCAGCTACCGTCGTACGCAGTATTTT. This translates into CASSSYRRTQYF.

This chain uses TRBV7-9 with TRBJ2-1; D is unclear. This CDR3 has 12 amino acids. Germline V gene lookup returns CDR1 SEHNR and CDR2 FQNEAQ (reference sequence). Trimming removed 4 bases from V and 12 bases from J, with 13 bases in between. CDR3 in DNA: TGTGCCAGCAGCTCGACCGGTCAGGCGCAGTTCTTC. Amino acid sequence: CASSSTGQAQFF. Full variable domain (outside the CDR3, taken from reference TRBV7-9 and TRBJ2-1): DTGVSQNPRHKITKRGQNVTFRCDPISEHNRLYWYRQTLGQGPEFLTYFQNEAQLEKSRLLSDRFSAERPKGSFSTLEIQRTEQGDSAMYLCASSSTGQAQFFGPGTRLTVL.

The V gene is TRBV6-5, the J gene TRBJ2-2; D call uncertain. The germline V and J ends were trimmed by 2 bases and 7 bases, with 8 bases remaining between them. Germline loops: CDR1 MNHEY, CDR2 SVGAGI. This CDR3 spans 13 amino acids. The CDR3 DNA follows: TGTGCCAGCAGTTACGTTGATTTCGGGGAGCTGTTTTTT. It encodes CASSYVDFGELFF.

The chain joins TRBV25-1 to TRBJ1-5, with D hard to call. V was trimmed by 4 bases and J by 7 bases, leaving 8 bases between them. The CDR3 has 12 amino acids. The germline V gene encodes CDR1 MGHDK and CDR2 SYGVNS. The chain's CDR3 is CASSAGGQPQHF. The CDR3 nucleotides read TGTGCCAGCAGTGCTGGAGGGCAGCCCCAGCATTTT.

This chain joins TRBV4-3 and TRBJ2-5; D perhaps matches TRBD1 (5 bases). The CDR3 loop spans 17 amino acids. The V end lost 0 bases, the J end lost 2 bases, and 16 bases lay between the germline ends. Germline-derived CDR1 and CDR2 are LGHNA and YSLEER. This chain's CDR3 is CASSQDFNGARQETQYF. For the CDR3, the DNA is TGCGCCAGCAGCCAAGATTTTAATGGGGCAAGACAAGAGACCCAGTACTTC.

This CDR3 reads CASSLADYGEKLFF. CDR3 in DNA: TGTGCCAGCAGCTTAGCGGATTATGGTGAAAAACTGTTTTTT. The chain uses TRBV7-9 and TRBJ1-4; D gene unclear. The ends were cut back, 0 bases at V and 7 bases at J, with 9 bases in the middle. Germline V gives CDR1 SEHNR, CDR2 FQNEAQ (reference sequence). This CDR3 has 14 amino acids. The whole variable domain, filled in from reference TRBV7-9 and TRBJ1-4, reads DTGVSQNPRHKITKRGQNVTFRCDPISEHNRLYWYRQTLGQGPEFLTYFQNEAQLEKSRLLSDRFSAERPKGSFSTLEIQRTEQGDSAMYLCASSLADYGEKLFFGSGTQLSVL.

This clone occurred a few times. V and J are TRBV11-2 and TRBJ1-2; no reliable D call. Germline V gives CDR1 SGHAT, CDR2 FQNNGV. This CDR3 has 14 residues. V gave up 5 bases and J gave up 6 bases, with 16 bases separating them. CDR3 protein: CASSSFFGEDGYTF. In DNA, the CDR3 is TGTGCCAGCAGCAGCTTTTTTGGGGAGGATGGCTACACCTTC.

This clone was picked up a small number of times. The gene calls are TRBV27 and TRBJ1-2; 8 nucleotides line up with TRBD1. The CDR3 totals 13 residues. With V trimmed by 6 bases and J by 6 bases, 6 bases remained unmatched. Germline V gives CDR1 MNHEY, CDR2 SMNVEV (reference sequence). The CDR3 spells CASRGGQDDGYTF. CDR3 sequence (DNA): TGTGCCAGCAGGGGGGGACAGGATGATGGCTACACCTTC.

CDR3 in DNA: TGTGCCAGCAGTGACAGGAGCTCCTATAATTCACCCCTCCACTTT. This sequence encodes CASSDRSSYNSPLHF. The chain carries TRBV6-1 and TRBJ1-6; no clear D gene. The V gene's germline CDR1 is MNHNS and CDR2 SASEGT. CDR3 length equals 15 residues. V was trimmed by 3 bases and J by 0 bases, leaving 6 bases between them.

The gene calls are TRBV28 and TRBJ1-4; D unclear. The CDR3 contains 12 residues. CDR1 and CDR2 from the germline V gene are MDHEN and SYDVKM. The germline V and J ends were trimmed by 6 bases and 12 bases, with 14 bases remaining between them. The CDR3 DNA reads TGTGCCAGCAGCGTCGTATTCGGAGAACTGTTTTTT. Translation: CASSVVFGELFF.